This is a list of T cell receptor beta chains from one sample in a study of shared clonotypes between healthy human individuals. Produced via immunoSEQ multiplex PCR; TCRdb's table is partial and in-frame only. The sample records fewer than 1 million clones, around 96% being singletons. Sequenced input: naive CD8+ T cells sorted from blood. These TCRs come from a man aged 25 to 45 in good health. The CDR3 runs from the conserved cysteine through the conserved F or W. A D gene is named only where the DNA matches it firmly. A row's size may be missing; if present it is once, few, many or a size class.

abundance	j_gene	v_gene	d_gene	CDR3aa	CDR3nt
once	TRBJ2-1	TRBV5-1	.	CASSLGLWLNNEQFF	TGCGCCAGCAGCTTGGGCCTATGGCTCAACAATGAGCAGTTCTTC
.	TRBJ1-2	TRBV27	.	CASSLIGRGNYGYTF	TGTGCCAGCAGTTTAATAGGTCGGGGCAACTATGGCTACACCTTC
.	TRBJ2-1	TRBV10-2	.	CASSEPAVEANEQFF	TGCGCCAGCAGTGAGCCGGCGGTTGAGGCGAATGAGCAGTTCTTC
once	TRBJ2-3	TRBV5-4	TRBD2	CASSLLFRTSGSLSTDTQYF	TGTGCCAGCAGCCTCTTGTTTCGGACTAGCGGGAGCCTGAGCACAGATACGCAGTATTTT
.	TRBJ1-5	TRBV4-1	.	CASSQGPLNSNQPQHF	TGCGCCAGCAGCCAAGGACCGTTGAATAGCAATCAGCCCCAGCATTTT
once	TRBJ2-1	TRBV27	.	CASRFRLAHNEQFF	TGTGCCAGCCGCTTCAGACTTGCGCATAATGAGCAGTTCTTC
.	TRBJ1-2	TRBV11-2	.	CASSLGARDGYTF	TGTGCCAGCAGCTTAGGTGCCAGAGATGGCTACACCTTC
.	TRBJ2-3	TRBV27	TRBD2	CASSLLGLAGDTQYF	TGTGCCAGCAGTTTATTGGGACTAGCGGGAGATACGCAGTATTTT
once	TRBJ1-1	TRBV29-1	.	CSVDFQGNTEAFF	TGCAGCGTTGATTTTCAGGGGAACACTGAAGCTTTCTTT
.	TRBJ2-1	TRBV11-3	TRBD2	CASSPRLAGGPTPNEQFF	TGTGCCAGCAGCCCCCGACTAGCGGGAGGGCCAACGCCCAATGAGCAGTTCTTC
.	TRBJ2-5	TRBV5-4	.	CAFRGPGETQYF	TGTGCCTTCCGGGGGCCCGGGGAGACCCAGTACTTC
.	TRBJ2-3	TRBV13	.	CASSPRGGTDTQYF	TGTGCCAGCAGCCCAAGGGGCGGCACAGATACGCAGTATTTT
.	TRBJ1-4	TRBV4-3	.	CASSQVTGPATNEKLFF	TGCGCCAGCAGCCAAGTCACAGGACCTGCAACTAATGAAAAACTGTTTTTT
once	TRBJ1-5	TRBV10-1	.	CARTWSRGSDQPQHF	TGCGCCAGGACTTGGAGCCGGGGTTCAGACCAGCCCCAGCATTTT
.	TRBJ1-1	TRBV29-1	.	CSVLWGDEFEAFF	TGCAGCGTCCTATGGGGGGATGAATTTGAAGCTTTCTTT
.	TRBJ2-1	TRBV5-1	.	CASSQTGYPLGEQFF	TGCGCCAGCAGCCAGACAGGTTATCCCCTCGGTGAGCAGTTCTTC
once	TRBJ2-1	TRBV6-5	TRBD1	CASSPDRAYNEQFF	TGTGCCAGCAGCCCGGACAGGGCCTACAATGAGCAGTTCTTC
.	TRBJ1-5	TRBV7-9	.	CASSFGANQPQHF	TGTGCCAGCAGTTTTGGGGCCAATCAGCCCCAGCATTTT
.	TRBJ1-1	TRBV4-2	.	CASSQDPTGNTEAFF	TGTGCCAGCAGCCAAGATCCGACAGGGAACACTGAAGCTTTCTTT
.	TRBJ1-2	TRBV28	.	CATQHRAINYGYTF	TGTGCCACACAACACAGAGCGATTAACTATGGCTACACCTTC
.	TRBJ2-7	TRBV29-1	.	CSVVGPQTDEQYF	TGCAGCGTCGTAGGGCCCCAGACGGACGAGCAGTACTTC
.	TRBJ2-5	TRBV5-5	.	CASSWGVAANQETQYF	TGTGCCAGCAGCTGGGGCGTAGCAGCTAACCAAGAGACCCAGTACTTC
.	TRBJ2-7	TRBV4-1	.	CASSQANGGRGYEQYF	TGCGCCAGCAGCCAAGCCAACGGGGGCAGGGGATACGAGCAGTACTTC
.	TRBJ2-3	TRBV2	.	CASRSMDTQYF	TGTGCCAGCAGGTCGATGGATACGCAGTATTTT
.	TRBJ2-7	TRBV5-1	.	CASSQSGGGYEQYF	TGCGCCAGCAGCCAATCGGGGGGCGGCTACGAGCAGTACTTC
.	TRBJ2-2	TRBV12-5	.	CASGLGQNTGELFF	TGTGCTAGTGGTTTGGGGCAGAACACCGGGGAGCTGTTTTTT
.	TRBJ2-1	TRBV14	TRBD2	CASSHPHEGLAGQSSYNEQFF	TGTGCCAGCAGCCACCCGCACGAGGGACTAGCGGGGCAGAGCTCCTACAATGAGCAGTTCTTC
.	TRBJ2-7	TRBV7-9	.	CASSPETSSYEQYF	TGTGCCAGCAGCCCCGAGACAAGTTCCTACGAGCAGTACTTC
.	TRBJ2-1	TRBV5-1	.	CASSLTTSRYNEQFF	TGCGCCAGCAGCTTGACAACTAGCCGATACAATGAGCAGTTCTTC
.	TRBJ2-1	TRBV7-9	.	CASSEFDEQFF	TGTGCCAGCTCGGAGTTCGATGAGCAGTTCTTC
.	TRBJ1-5	TRBV15	.	CATSRGRGGQPQHF	TGTGCCACCAGCAGGGGGCGGGGAGGTCAGCCCCAGCATTTT
.	TRBJ2-5	TRBV10-1	.	CASSESITAGQETQYF	TGCGCCAGCAGTGAGTCGATTACGGCCGGCCAAGAGACCCAGTACTTC
.	TRBJ1-4	TRBV29-1	.	CSVAGREKLFF	TGCAGCGTAGCGGGACGGGAAAAACTGTTTTTT
.	TRBJ1-1	TRBV9	.	CASSVEGSDTEAFF	TGTGCCAGCAGCGTCGAGGGGTCGGACACTGAAGCTTTCTTT
once	TRBJ2-2	TRBV11-1	TRBD1	CASSLRRTGGAGTGELFF	TGTGCCAGCAGCTTACGCCGGACAGGGGGCGCAGGCACCGGGGAGCTGTTTTTT
.	TRBJ2-7	TRBV7-6	TRBD1	CASSPGTGSYEQYF	TGTGCCAGCAGCCCGGGGACAGGGAGCTACGAGCAGTACTTC
.	TRBJ2-7	TRBV29-1	.	CSVGGTEYSYEQYF	TGCAGCGTGGGAGGGACAGAGTACTCCTACGAGCAGTACTTC
.	TRBJ2-7	TRBV2	.	CASSAQNTYEQYF	TGTGCCAGCAGTGCCCAGAATACCTACGAGCAGTACTTC
.	TRBJ2-3	TRBV29-1	.	CSVIPGPGTDTQYF	TGCAGCGTTATCCCTGGCCCCGGCACAGATACGCAGTATTTT
.	TRBJ2-1	TRBV7-9	.	CASSPATGNPSYNEQFF	TGTGCCAGCAGCCCGGCTACAGGGAACCCCTCCTACAATGAGCAGTTCTTC
.	TRBJ2-1	TRBV4-1	TRBD2	CASSQEALAGNNEQFF	TGCGCCAGCAGCCAAGAAGCCCTAGCGGGTAACAATGAGCAGTTCTTC
.	TRBJ2-2	TRBV11-3	.	CASSLGTANTGELFF	TGTGCCAGCAGCTTAGGGACTGCCAACACCGGGGAGCTGTTTTTT